This section outlines one TCR beta chain sequence together with its context. Its antigen is unknown. This sample is part of a study of spatial heterogeneity in lung cancer. Study summary: Sequences of the beta chain were consistently detected in greater numbers than alpha-chain sequences. Matched bulk RNA-seq yielded a T cell module score, and TCR transcript counts in tumor regions correlated strongly with that score.

Documented time point: sample taken at primary tumor resection. The input material, whole RNA from tumor, nontumor lung or frozen PBMC, was sequenced unsorted. TCRdb ran MiXCR on the 5' RACE reads and lists one entry per CDR3 protein. The profile shows about 4,900 distinct CDR3 sequences, roughly 28% of them singletons. This CDR3 region has 11 residues. Germline CDR1 MGHDK, CDR2 SYGVNS. V lost 6 bases and J lost 7, with 9 bases in between. Regarding the study as a whole: In tumors, expanded intratumoral alpha and beta TCR counts tracked mutation counts.

This TCR derives from a male donor with early-stage non-small cell lung cancer. Here the sequenced sample was lung tumor tissue, taken at surgery. J is TRBJ1-1 and V is TRBV25-1, with no clear D. CDR3 protein: CASSPGDEAFF. CDR3 in DNA: TGTGCCAGCAGCCCTGGGGATGAAGCTTTCTTT.